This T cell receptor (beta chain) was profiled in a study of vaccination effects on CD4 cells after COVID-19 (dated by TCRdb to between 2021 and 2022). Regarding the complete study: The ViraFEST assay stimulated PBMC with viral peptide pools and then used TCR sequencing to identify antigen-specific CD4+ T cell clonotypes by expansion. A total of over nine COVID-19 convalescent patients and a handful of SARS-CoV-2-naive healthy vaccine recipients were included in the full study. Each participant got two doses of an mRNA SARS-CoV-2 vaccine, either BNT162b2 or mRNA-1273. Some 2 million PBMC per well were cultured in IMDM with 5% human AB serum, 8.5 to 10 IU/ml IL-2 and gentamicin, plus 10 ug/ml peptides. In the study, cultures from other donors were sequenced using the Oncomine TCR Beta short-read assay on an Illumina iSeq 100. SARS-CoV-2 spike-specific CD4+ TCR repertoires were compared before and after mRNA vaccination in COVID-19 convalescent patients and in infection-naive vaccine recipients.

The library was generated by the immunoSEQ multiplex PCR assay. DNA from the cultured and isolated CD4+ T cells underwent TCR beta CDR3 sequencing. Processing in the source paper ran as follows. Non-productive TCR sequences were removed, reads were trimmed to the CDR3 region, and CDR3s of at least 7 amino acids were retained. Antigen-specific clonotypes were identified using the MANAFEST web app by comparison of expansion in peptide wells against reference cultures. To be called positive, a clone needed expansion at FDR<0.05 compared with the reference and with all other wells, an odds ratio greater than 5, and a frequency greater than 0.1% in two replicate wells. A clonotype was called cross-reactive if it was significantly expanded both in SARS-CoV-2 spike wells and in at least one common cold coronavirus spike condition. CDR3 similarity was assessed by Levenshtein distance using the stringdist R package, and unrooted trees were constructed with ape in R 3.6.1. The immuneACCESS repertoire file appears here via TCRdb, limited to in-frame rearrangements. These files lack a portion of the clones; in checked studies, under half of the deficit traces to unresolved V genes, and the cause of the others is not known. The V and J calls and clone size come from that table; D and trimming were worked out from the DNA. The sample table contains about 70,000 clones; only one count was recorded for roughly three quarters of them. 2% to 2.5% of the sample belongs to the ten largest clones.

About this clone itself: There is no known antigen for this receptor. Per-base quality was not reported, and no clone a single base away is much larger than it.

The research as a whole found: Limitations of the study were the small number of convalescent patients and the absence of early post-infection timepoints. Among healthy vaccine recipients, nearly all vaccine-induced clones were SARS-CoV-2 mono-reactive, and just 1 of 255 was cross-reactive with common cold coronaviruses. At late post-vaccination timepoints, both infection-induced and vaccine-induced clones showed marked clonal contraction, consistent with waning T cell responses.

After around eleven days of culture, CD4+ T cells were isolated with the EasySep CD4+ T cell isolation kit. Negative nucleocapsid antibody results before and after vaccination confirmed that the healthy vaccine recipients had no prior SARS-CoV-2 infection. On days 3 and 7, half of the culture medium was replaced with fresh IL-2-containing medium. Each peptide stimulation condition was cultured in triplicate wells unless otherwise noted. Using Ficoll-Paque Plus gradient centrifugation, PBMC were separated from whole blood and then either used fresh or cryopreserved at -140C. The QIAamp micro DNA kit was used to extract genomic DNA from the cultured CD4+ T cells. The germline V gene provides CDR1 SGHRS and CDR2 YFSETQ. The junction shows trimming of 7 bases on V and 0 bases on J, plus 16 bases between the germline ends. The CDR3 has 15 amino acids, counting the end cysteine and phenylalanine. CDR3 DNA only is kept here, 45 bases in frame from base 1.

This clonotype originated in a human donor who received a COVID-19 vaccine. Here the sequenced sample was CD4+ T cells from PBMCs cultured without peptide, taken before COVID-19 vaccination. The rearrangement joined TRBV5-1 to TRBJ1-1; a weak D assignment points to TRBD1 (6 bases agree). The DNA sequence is TGCGCCAGCCGACCTACAGGGATAGTGAACACTGAAGCTTTCTTT. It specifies CASRPTGIVNTEAFF.